This T cell receptor beta chain was recovered during a study of CD8 T cells in Susac syndrome (dated by TCRdb to between 2018 and 2021). For the wider study: Among the sequenced Susac syndrome patients, about six had clinically active disease and 8 or 9 were in clinical remission. At the time of blood withdrawal, Susac syndrome patients were either therapy-naive, taking corticosteroids (with some also receiving IVIg), or on IVIg alone. The study used repertoire sequencing to test whether antigen drove CD8+ T cell activation and differentiation in Susac syndrome.

The CDR3, cysteine through phenylalanine, is 14 amino acids long. Left in the record is the CDR3 DNA by itself, 42 bases read in frame from the first base. CDR1 DFQATT and CDR2 SNEGSKA were looked up in the germline V gene (reference sequence). V is trimmed back by 6 bases and J by 4 bases, and the junction contains 11 bases that no gene match accounts for. Peripheral blood CD8+ and CD4+ T cells from healthy donors, Susac syndrome patients and multiple sclerosis patients were profiled using high-throughput TCR beta sequencing. Susac syndrome patients met recently defined diagnostic criteria for definite or probable disease. Bulk CD8+ and CD4+ T cells were purified by magnetic negative isolation, whereas CD8+ TEMRA cells were enriched by FACS. Blood was drawn into EDTA tubes, processed within 24 hours, and PBMCs were isolated by density gradient centrifugation. PBMCs intended for TCR sequencing were cryopreserved in liquid nitrogen and thawed later in a water bath at 37 degrees C. The sorted or isolated CD4+, CD8+ and CD8+ TEMRA cells reached a purity of at least 90%.

RNA was extracted with the RNeasy kit and roughly 0.45 to 1 ug was reverse transcribed using random hexamers. TCR beta CDR3 regions were amplified with the immunoSEQ multiplex PCR assay covering 54 Vbeta and 13 Jbeta segments. To correct PCR amplification bias, a synthetic template baseline was used for both primer optimization and computational correction. For the original study's pipeline: Reads were assigned to V, D and J genes according to IMGT and analyzed in immunoSEQ Analyzer, with only productive sequences retained. To calculate clonality, Shannon entropy was normalized by log2 of the number of productive unique sequences and then subtracted from one. For each patient and control, public and private clones were evaluated among the 100 most prevalent clones. Clones were defined as Susac-specific when absent from the healthy and MS cohorts, from about 1,100 published viral clones and from other ImmuneACCESS disease sequences. TCRdb's own reprocessing of the public reads used fastp at Q25 and MiXCR and kept productive beta chains. Entries are consolidated by CDR3 protein sequence, retaining the most common genes and DNA. TCRdb, not the original authors, processed these V and J calls. A total of about 71,000 distinct CDR3 sequences appear in this sample, approximately 93% of them only once. The top ten clonotypes cover less than 0.16% of the sample.

Remarks on this clonotype: Its antigen is currently not known. There are no base qualities to consult, and no much larger clone falls within one base.

The research as a whole found: The number of individuals in the TCR sequencing and HLA analysis was recognized as being relatively small. In patients with Susac syndrome, the CD4+ T cell repertoire showed no detectable clonal expansion.

This clonotype was obtained from a human donor with Susac syndrome. Sequencing was performed on CD4+ T cells from PBMCs. The chain joins TRBV20-1 to TRBJ2-5, with 7 bases matching TRBD2. The DNA sequence is as follows: TGCAGTGCCAGCCGGGGGGAGGTGGGAGAGACCCAGTACTTC. It translates to CSASRGEVGETQYF.